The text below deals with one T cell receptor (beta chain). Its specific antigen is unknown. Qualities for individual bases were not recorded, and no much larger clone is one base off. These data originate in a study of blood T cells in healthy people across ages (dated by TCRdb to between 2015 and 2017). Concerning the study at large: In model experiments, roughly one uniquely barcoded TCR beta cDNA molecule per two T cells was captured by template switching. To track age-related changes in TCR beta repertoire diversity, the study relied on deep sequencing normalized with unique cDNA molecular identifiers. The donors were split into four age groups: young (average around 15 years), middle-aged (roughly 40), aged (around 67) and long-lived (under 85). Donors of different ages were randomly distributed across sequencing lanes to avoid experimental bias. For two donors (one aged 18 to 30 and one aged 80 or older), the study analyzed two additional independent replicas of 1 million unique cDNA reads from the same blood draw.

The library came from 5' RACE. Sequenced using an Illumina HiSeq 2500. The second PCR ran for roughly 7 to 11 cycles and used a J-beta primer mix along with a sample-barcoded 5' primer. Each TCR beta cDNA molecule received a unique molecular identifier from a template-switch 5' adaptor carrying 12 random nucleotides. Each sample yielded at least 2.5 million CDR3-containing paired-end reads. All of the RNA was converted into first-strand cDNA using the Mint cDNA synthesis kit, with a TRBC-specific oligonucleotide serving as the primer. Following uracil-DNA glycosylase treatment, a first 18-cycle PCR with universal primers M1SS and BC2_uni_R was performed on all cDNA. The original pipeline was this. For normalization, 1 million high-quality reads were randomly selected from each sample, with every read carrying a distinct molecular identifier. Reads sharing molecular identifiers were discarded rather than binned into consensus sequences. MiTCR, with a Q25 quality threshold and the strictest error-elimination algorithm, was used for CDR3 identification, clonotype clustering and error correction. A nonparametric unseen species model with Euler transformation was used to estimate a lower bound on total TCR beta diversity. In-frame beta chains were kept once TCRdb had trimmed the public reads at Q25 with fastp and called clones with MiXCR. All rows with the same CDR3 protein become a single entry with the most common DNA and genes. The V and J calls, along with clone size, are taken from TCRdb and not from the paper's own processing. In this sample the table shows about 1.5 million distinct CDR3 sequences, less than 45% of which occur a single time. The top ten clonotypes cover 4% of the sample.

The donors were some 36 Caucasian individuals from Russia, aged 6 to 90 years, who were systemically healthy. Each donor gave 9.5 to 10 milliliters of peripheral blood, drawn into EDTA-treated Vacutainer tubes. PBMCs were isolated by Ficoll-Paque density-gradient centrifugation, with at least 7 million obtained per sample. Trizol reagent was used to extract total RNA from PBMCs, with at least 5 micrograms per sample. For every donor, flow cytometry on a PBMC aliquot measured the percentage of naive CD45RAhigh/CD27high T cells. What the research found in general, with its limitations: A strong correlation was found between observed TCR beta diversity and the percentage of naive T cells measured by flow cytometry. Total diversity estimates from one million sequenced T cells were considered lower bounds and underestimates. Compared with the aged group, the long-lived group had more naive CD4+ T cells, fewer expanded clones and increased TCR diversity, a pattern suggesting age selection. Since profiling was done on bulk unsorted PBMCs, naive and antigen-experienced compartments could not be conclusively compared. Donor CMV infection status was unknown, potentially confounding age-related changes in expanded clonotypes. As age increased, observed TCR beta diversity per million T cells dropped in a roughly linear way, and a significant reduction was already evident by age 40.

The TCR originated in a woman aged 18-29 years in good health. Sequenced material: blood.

The sequenced DNA is TGTGCTAGTGGTTGGGGGGACAGAACATATGGCTACACCTTC. It specifies CASGWGDRTYGYTF. The receptor chain draws on TRBV12-5 and TRBJ1-2, with 7 bases in between that match TRBD1. Germline trimming: 4 bases from V, 5 bases from J; junction bases outside gene matches: 7. From the cysteine up to the phenylalanine, the CDR3 has a length of 14 residues. The retained sequence is limited to the CDR3, 42 bases, with the frame set at the first base. For CDR1 and CDR2, the germline V gene lists LGHNT and FRNRAP.